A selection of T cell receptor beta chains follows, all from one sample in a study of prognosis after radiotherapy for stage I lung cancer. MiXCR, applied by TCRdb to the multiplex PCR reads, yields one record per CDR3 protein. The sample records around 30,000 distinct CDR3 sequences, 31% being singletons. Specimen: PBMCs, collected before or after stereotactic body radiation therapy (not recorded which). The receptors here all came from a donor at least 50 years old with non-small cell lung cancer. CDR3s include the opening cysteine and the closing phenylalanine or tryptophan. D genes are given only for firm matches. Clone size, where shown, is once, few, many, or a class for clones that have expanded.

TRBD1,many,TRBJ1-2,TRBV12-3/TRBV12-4,CASSLGQGLGGYTF,TGTGCCAGCAGCCTCGGACAGGGGCTTGGTGGCTACACCTTC
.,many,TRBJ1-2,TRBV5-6,CASSFVIDGPYGYTF,TGTGCCAGCAGCTTTGTTATAGACGGACCCTATGGCTACACCTTC
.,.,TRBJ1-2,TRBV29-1,CSVPTGLNYGYTF,TGCAGCGTTCCCACCGGGCTTAACTATGGCTACACCTTC
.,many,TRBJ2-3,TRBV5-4,CASSLVGANTDTQYF,TGTGCCAGCAGCTTGGTGGGGGCGAACACAGATACGCAGTATTTT
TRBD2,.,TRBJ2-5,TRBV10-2,CASSEPRLAVQTQYF,TGCGCCAGCAGTGAACCGAGACTAGCGGTTCAGACCCAGTACTTC
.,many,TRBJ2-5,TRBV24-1,CATSEGYRETQYF,TGTGCCACCAGTGAAGGATATCGGGAGACCCAGTACTTC
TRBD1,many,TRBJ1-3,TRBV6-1,CASSPRGGTGVYTIYF,TGTGCCAGCAGTCCCAGAGGGGGGACAGGGGTATACACCATATATTTT
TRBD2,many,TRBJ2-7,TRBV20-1,CSASRLAGGSIEQYF,TGCAGTGCTAGCCGACTAGCGGGAGGGTCTATCGAGCAGTACTTC
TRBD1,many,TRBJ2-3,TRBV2,CASSDKRDRARDTQYF,TGTGCCAGCAGTGATAAGAGGGACAGGGCCAGAGATACGCAGTATTTT
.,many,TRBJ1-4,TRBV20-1,CSARDGSNEKLFF,TGCAGTGCTAGAGACGGCTCTAATGAAAAACTGTTTTTT
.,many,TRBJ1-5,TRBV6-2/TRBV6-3,CASSSTGLGNQPQHF,TGTGCCAGCAGTTCCACAGGGTTGGGCAATCAGCCCCAGCATTTT
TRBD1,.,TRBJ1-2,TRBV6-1,CASSEALQGTGRFCGYTF,TGTGCCAGCAGTGAAGCGCTTCAAGGGACAGGTCGATTTTGTGGCTACACCTTC
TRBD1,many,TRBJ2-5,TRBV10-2,CASSEAREHRGETQYF,TGCGCCAGCAGTGAGGCGAGGGAGCACAGGGGAGAGACCCAGTACTTC
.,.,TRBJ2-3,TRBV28,CASSFDEGEFTSTDTQYF,TGTGCCAGCAGTTTCGACGAGGGGGAGTTTACAAGCACAGATACGCAGTATTTT
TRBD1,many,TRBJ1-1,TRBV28,CASSSHYGQGNTEAFF,TGTGCCAGCAGTTCTCATTACGGACAGGGGAACACTGAAGCTTTCTTT
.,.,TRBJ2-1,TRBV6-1,CASSPGPISYNEQFF,TGTGCCAGCAGCCCGGGACCGATCTCCTACAATGAGCAGTTCTTC
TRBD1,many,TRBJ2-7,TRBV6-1,CASSDQTGTSYEQYF,TGTGCCAGCAGTGACCAGACAGGGACCTCCTACGAGCAGTACTTC
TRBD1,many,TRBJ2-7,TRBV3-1,CASSQFQGASEQYF,TGTGCCAGCAGCCAATTTCAGGGGGCCTCCGAGCAGTACTTC
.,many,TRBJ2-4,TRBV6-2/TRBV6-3,CASSYLQKSGAKNIQYF,TGTGCCAGCAGTTACCTTCAGAAGTCAGGGGCCAAAAACATTCAGTACTTC
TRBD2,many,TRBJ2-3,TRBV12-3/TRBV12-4,CASSFGGYTDTQYF,TGTGCCAGCAGTTTCGGGGGGTACACAGATACGCAGTATTTT
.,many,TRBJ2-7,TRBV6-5,CASSYSSDSPYEQYF,TGTGCCAGCAGTTACTCATCTGATAGTCCCTACGAGCAGTACTTC
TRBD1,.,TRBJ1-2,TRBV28,CASSLVLGQGAEDGYAF,TGTGCCAGCAGCCTAGTGCTAGGACAGGGGGCGGAAGACGGCTACGCCTTC
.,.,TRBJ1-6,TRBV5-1,CASSLSSSLPGGSPLHF,TGCGCCAGCAGCTTGTCGTCATCCCTACCGGGCGGTTCACCCCTCCACTTT
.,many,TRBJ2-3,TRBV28,CASLTGGAAKRLSTDTQYF,TGTGCCAGCCTCACTGGGGGAGCGGCAAAACGGCTTAGCACAGATACGCAGTATTTT
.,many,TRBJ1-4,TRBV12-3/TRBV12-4,CASSLEAGEKLFF,TGTGCCAGCAGTTTAGAGGCAGGCGAAAAACTGTTTTTT
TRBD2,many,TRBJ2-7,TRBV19,CASSWTSGAYEQYF,TGTGCCAGTAGTTGGACTAGCGGGGCCTACGAGCAGTACTTC
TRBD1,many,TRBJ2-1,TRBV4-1,CASSQDPGQGVKEQFF,TGCGCCAGCAGCCAGGACCCGGGACAGGGGGTTAAAGAGCAGTTCTTC